Presented here are 24 T cell receptor beta chains from one specimen sequenced in a study of blood T cell repertoires in COVID-19. Assay used: immunoSEQ multiplex PCR; TCRdb lists only in-frame clones, some missing. The sample lists approximately 290,000 clones; around 82% were seen once. The specimen was peripheral blood. The source of these receptors is a person aged 65 to 85 with COVID-19, enrolled during active disease.

The gene calls are TRBV19 and TRBJ1-5, with D unresolved. Germline CDR1 LNHDA, CDR2 SQIVND (reference sequence). V dropped 7 bases and J dropped 1 base, with 11 bases sitting between them. This CDR3 has 14 residues. CDR3 sequence reads: CASTLLGSNQPQHF. CDR3 nucleotide sequence: TGTGCCAGTACACTTCTCGGGAGCAATCAGCCCCAGCATTTT.

This clone has a handful of counts. The chain employs TRBV5-4 and TRBJ1-3, with D possibly being TRBD1 (5 bases). CDR1 is SGHNT and CDR2 is YYREEE in the germline V gene (reference sequence). Trimming removed 7 bases from V and 4 bases from J, with 18 bases in between. The CDR3 is 15 residues long. This chain's CDR3 is CASSQRGGFGNTIYF. For the CDR3, the DNA is TGTGCCAGCTCTCAACGGGGGGGTTTCGGAAACACCATATATTTT.

The count of this clone is one. This chain connects TRBV7-2 to TRBJ2-7; TRBD2 matches at 7 bases. The CDR3 is made up of 17 amino acids. With V trimmed by 1 base and J by 6 bases, 15 bases remained unmatched. Germline lookup yields CDR1 SGHTA and CDR2 FQGNSA. This CDR3 is CASSLGPIGGSGSEQYF. CDR3 sequence (DNA): TGTGCCAGCAGCTTAGGGCCCATAGGCGGGAGCGGCAGCGAGCAGTACTTC.

This clone was recorded at least ten times. The chain links TRBV28 to TRBJ1-5; weak D call: TRBD1 (6 bases). Per the germline V gene, CDR1 is MDHEN and CDR2 is SYDVKM. Trimming took off 5 bases at V and 7 bases at J, with 12 bases between the two ends. CDR3 length: 13 residues. The CDR3 protein is CASSSTGYQPQHF. CDR3 nucleotides: TGTGCCAGCAGTAGCACAGGGTACCAGCCCCAGCATTTT.

This sequence joins TRBV18 and TRBJ2-1; D remains ambiguous. In germline, CDR1 is KGHSH, CDR2 LQKENI. Trimming removed 4 bases from V and 7 bases from J, with 8 bases in between. The CDR3 loop spans 12 amino acids. CDR3 DNA sequence: TGTGCCAGCTCACGTGATAGTAATGAGCAGTTCTTC. This translates into CASSRDSNEQFF.

The chain has TRBV3-1 (or the pseudogene TRBV3-2) and TRBJ2-5; possibly TRBD2 for D (6 bases). V lost 5 bases to trimming and J lost 5 bases, with 21 bases between them. Looked up from germline, CDR1 is LGHDT and CDR2 is YNNKEL (reference sequence). CDR3 length: 16 residues. The CDR3 nucleotides read TGTGCCAGCAGCGAAAATCCGGGACTCACCGCGGAGACCCAGTACTTC. Translation: CASSENPGLTAETQYF.

This chain joins TRBV4-1 and TRBJ2-5, with TRBD2 identical over 7 bases. The CDR3 covers 18 residues. Per the germline V gene, CDR1 is MGHRA and CDR2 is YSYEKL. J was trimmed by 2 bases and V by 2 bases; bases with no gene match: 14. The CDR3 nucleotides read TGCGCCAGCAGCCAAACCCCGAGGGTGGCTAGCGGACAAGAGACCCAGTACTTC. Residues: CASSQTPRVASGQETQYF.

V gene TRBV6-1 combines with J gene TRBJ2-1, with D possibly being TRBD1 (5 bases). Trimming stripped 2 bases from V and 1 base from J, with 12 bases between. Germline CDR1 and CDR2: MNHNS and SASEGT. The CDR3 length is 16 residues. Here the CDR3 reads CASSEMGPPSYNEQFF. CDR3 DNA: TGTGCCAGCAGTGAAATGGGGCCCCCTTCCTACAATGAGCAGTTCTTC.

The chain uses TRBV28 and TRBJ1-2; D not resolved. The CDR3 loop spans 10 amino acids. V was clipped by 6 bases and J by 7 bases, with 6 bases between them. In germline, CDR1 is MDHEN, CDR2 SYDVKM. The CDR3 DNA reads TGTGCCAGCAGGCGAGGTGGCTACACCTTC. As protein: CASRRGGYTF.

The chain links TRBV5-1 to TRBJ1-4; 9 bases are shared with TRBD1. Germline lookup yields CDR1 SGHRS and CDR2 YFSETQ. V was pared by 1 base and J by 6 bases, with 10 bases of the junction left unmatched. The CDR3 length is 17 residues. CDR3 nucleotides: TGCGCCAGCAGCTTGAGTCCCACAGGGGGCGGGGATGAAAAACTGTTTTTT. Amino acid sequence: CASSLSPTGGGDEKLFF. The variable domain in full, with the rest retrieved from reference TRBV5-1 and TRBJ1-4, is KAGVTQTPRYLIKTRGQQVTLSCSPISGHRSVSWYQQTPGQGLQFLFEYFSETQRNKGNFPGRFSGRQFSNSRSEMNVSTLELGDSALYLCASSLSPTGGGDEKLFFGSGTQLSVL.

The chain carries TRBV4-1 and TRBJ2-2; 7 positions agree with TRBD1. Germline CDR1 and CDR2: MGHRA and YSYEKL. There are 16 residues in the CDR3. The junction had 11 bases not matched to a gene; V was cut back by 3 bases and J by 7 bases. CDR3 nucleotides: TGCGCCAGCAGCCAGAGACAGGGAGTAGGGGTCGGGGAGCTGTTTTTT. This translates into CASSQRQGVGVGELFF.

V is TRBV30 and J is TRBJ1-5; TRBD1 might be the D (5 bases). Trimming took off 1 base at V and 2 bases at J, with 9 bases between the two ends. The CDR3 length is 14 residues. The germline gives CDR1 GTSNPN, CDR2 SVGIG (reference sequence). The CDR3 protein is CAWSGGSRNQPQHF. The CDR3, as DNA: TGTGCCTGGAGTGGGGGCTCGCGCAATCAGCCCCAGCATTTT.

The rearrangement uses TRBV11-1 and TRBJ1-4; 8 positions agree with TRBD1. This CDR3 has 15 residues. After removal of 2 bases from V and 7 bases from J, the junction contained 6 bases not matched to a gene. Germline CDR1 SGHAT, CDR2 FQDESV (reference sequence). Here the CDR3 DNA reads TGTGCCAGCAGCTTACAGGGGGCGCTGATTGAAAAACTGTTTTTT. Translated, it gives CASSLQGALIEKLFF. Supplemented by reference TRBV11-1 and TRBJ1-4, the full variable domain reads EAEVAQSPRYKITEKSQAVAFWCDPISGHATLYWYRQILGQGPELLVQFQDESVVDDSQLPKDRFSAERLKGVDSTLKIQPAELGDSAMYLCASSLQGALIEKLFFGSGTQLSVL.

The table lists this clone with a count of one. The gene calls are TRBV4-1 and TRBJ2-6; maybe TRBD2 (5 bases). The CDR3 extends over 17 amino acids. Germline V CDR1 and CDR2: MGHRA, YSYEKL. V lost 2 bases and J lost 0, with 11 bases in between. The CDR3 nucleotides read TGCGCCAGCAGCCAAACTCACCTAGCCTCTGGGGCCAACGTCCTGACTTTC. Protein: CASSQTHLASGANVLTF.

V and J are TRBV6-5 and TRBJ2-1, with TRBD2 matching 7 bases. V was clipped by 9 bases and J by 8 bases; unmatched bases: 16. Germline V lookup: CDR1 MNHEY, CDR2 SVGAGI. The CDR3 has 15 residues. The CDR3 reads CASAVMGGGPYEQFF. CDR3 nucleotides: TGTGCCAGTGCGGTGATGGGGGGAGGGCCGTATGAGCAGTTCTTC.

The table lists this clone with a few counts. J is TRBJ2-7 and V is TRBV19, with a weak D call TRBD1 (6 bases). This CDR3 comprises 14 residues. V was pared by 7 bases and J by 2 bases, with 15 bases between. The germline gives CDR1 LNHDA, CDR2 SQIVND (reference sequence). The chain's CDR3 is CASTTVGAPYEQYF. CDR3 sequence (DNA): TGTGCCAGTACTACGGTGGGGGCCCCCTACGAGCAGTACTTC.

V is TRBV9 and J is TRBJ2-5, with D tentatively TRBD1 (6 bases). The CDR3 is 15 residues long. Trimming stripped 2 bases from V and 5 bases from J, with 16 bases between. CDR1 and CDR2 from the germline V gene are SGDLS and YYNGEE. The CDR3 spells CASSVSGDLVETQYF. DNA for the CDR3: TGTGCCAGCAGCGTTTCAGGGGATTTAGTGGAGACCCAGTACTTC.

V and J are TRBV4-3 and TRBJ1-3; D may be TRBD1 (5 bases). Deletions cut 0 bases from V and 4 bases from J, with 10 bases between. This CDR3 region has 15 residues. Germline V CDR1 and CDR2: LGHNA, YSLEER. The CDR3 sequence: CASSQDSGGGNTIYF. CDR3 bases: TGCGCCAGCAGCCAAGATTCGGGGGGGGGAAACACCATATATTTT.

In its sample, this clone was seen a few times. J is TRBJ1-2 and V is TRBV3-1 (or the pseudogene TRBV3-2); TRBD1 is a possible D gene (5 bases). V was trimmed by 3 bases and J by 7 bases, leaving 12 bases between them. The CDR3 sequence is 13 residues long. CDR1 LGHDT and CDR2 YNNKEL come from the germline V gene (reference sequence). The CDR3 DNA is TGTGCCAGCAGCCACTCAGGGCGGGGTGGCTACACCTTC. This translates into CASSHSGRGGYTF.

The J gene is TRBJ2-4, the V gene TRBV4-1, with 9 bases lining up with TRBD1. The CDR3 runs to 18 residues. V lost 2 bases to trimming and J lost 3 bases; unmatched junction nucleotides: 11. Germline assignment: CDR1 MGHRA and CDR2 YSYEKL. The CDR3: CASSQPTGQGRVKNIQYF. In DNA, the CDR3 is TGCGCCAGCAGCCAACCTACCGGACAGGGGAGGGTCAAAAACATTCAGTACTTC.

The V call is TRBV28, the J call TRBJ2-3; unclear D gene. The V end lost 7 bases, the J end lost 2 bases, and 13 bases lay between the germline ends. Germline CDR1 is MDHEN and CDR2 is SYDVKM. The CDR3 is 14 residues long. Here the CDR3 DNA reads TGTGCCAGCAAGGTGGGCTTCCCCACAGATACGCAGTATTTT. This translates into CASKVGFPTDTQYF.

This rearrangement joins TRBV7-2 to TRBJ2-5; D is perhaps TRBD2 (5 bases). The length of the CDR3 is 13 residues. Deletions cut 1 base from V and 7 bases from J, with 10 bases between. Germline V gives CDR1 SGHTA, CDR2 FQGNSA. Here the CDR3 reads CASSLGGSPTQYF. The CDR3 bases are TGTGCCAGCAGCTTAGGAGGGTCCCCGACCCAGTACTTC.

This rearrangement joins TRBV6-5 to TRBJ2-7, with 9 bases fitting TRBD1. The CDR3 contains 13 residues. CDR1 and CDR2 (germline): MNHEY, SVGAGI. Unmatched junction bases numbered 3, after V lost 5 bases and J lost 4 bases. CDR3 nucleotides: TGTGCCAGCAGTACAGGGGGCTTGTACGAGCAGTACTTC. Residues: CASSTGGLYEQYF.

The sample holds one count of this clone. This chain connects TRBV28 to TRBJ2-5; TRBD1 is a possible D gene (6 bases). The germline V and J ends were trimmed by 6 bases and 5 bases, with 13 bases remaining between them. CDR1 and CDR2 (germline): MDHEN, SYDVKM. The CDR3 length is 13 residues. The CDR3 spells CASSAWGRETQYF. In nucleotides, the CDR3 is TGTGCCAGCAGCGCTTGGGGGCGGGAGACCCAGTACTTC.